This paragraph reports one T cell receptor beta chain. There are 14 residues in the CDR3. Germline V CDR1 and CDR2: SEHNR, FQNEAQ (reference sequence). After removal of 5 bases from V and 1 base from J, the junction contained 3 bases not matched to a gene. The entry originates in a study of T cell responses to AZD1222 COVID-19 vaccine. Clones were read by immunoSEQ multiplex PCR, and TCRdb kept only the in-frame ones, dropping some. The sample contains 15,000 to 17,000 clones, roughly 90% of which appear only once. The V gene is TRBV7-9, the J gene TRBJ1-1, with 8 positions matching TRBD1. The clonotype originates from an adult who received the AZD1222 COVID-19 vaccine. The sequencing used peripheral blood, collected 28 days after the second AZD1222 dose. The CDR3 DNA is TGTGCCAGCAGCACAGGGGGTTGGAACACTGAAGCTTTCTTT. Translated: CASSTGGWNTEAFF. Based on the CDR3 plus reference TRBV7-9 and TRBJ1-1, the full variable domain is DTGVSQNPRHKITKRGQNVTFRCDPISEHNRLYWYRQTLGQGPEFLTYFQNEAQLEKSRLLSDRFSAERPKGSFSTLEIQRTEQGDSAMYLCASSTGGWNTEAFFGQGTRLTVV.